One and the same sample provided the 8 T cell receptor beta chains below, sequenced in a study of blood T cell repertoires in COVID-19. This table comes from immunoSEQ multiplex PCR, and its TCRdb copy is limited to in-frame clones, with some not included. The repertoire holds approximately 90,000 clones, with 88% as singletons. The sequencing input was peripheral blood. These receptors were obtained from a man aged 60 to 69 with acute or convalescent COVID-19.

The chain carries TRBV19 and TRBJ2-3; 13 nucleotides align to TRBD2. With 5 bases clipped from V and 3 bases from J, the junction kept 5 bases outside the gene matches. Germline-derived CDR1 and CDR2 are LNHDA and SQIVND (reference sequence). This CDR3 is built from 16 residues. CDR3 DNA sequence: TGTGCCAGTAGTGTCGGACTAGCGGGAGTGACAGATACGCAGTATTTT. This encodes CASSVGLAGVTDTQYF.

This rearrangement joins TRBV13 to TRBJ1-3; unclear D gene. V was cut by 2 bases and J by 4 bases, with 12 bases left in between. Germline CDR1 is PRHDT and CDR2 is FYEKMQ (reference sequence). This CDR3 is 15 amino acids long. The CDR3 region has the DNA TGTGCCAGCAGCTTAAGGCGGCCTCAGGGAAACACCATATATTTT. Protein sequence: CASSLRRPQGNTIYF.

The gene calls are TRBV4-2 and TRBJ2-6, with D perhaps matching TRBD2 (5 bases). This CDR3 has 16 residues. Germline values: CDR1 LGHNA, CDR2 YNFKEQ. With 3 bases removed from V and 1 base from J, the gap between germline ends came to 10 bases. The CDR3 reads CASSQRTGSGANVLTF. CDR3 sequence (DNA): TGTGCCAGCAGCCAGAGGACTGGGTCTGGGGCCAACGTCCTGACTTTC.

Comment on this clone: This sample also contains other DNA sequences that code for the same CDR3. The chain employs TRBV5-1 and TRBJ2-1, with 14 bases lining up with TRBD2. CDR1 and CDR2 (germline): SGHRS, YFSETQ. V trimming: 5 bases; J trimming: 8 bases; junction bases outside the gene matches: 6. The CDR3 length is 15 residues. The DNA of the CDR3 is TGCGCCAGCAGTCTGACTAGCGGGAGGGCCCATGAGCAGTTCTTC. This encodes CASSLTSGRAHEQFF.

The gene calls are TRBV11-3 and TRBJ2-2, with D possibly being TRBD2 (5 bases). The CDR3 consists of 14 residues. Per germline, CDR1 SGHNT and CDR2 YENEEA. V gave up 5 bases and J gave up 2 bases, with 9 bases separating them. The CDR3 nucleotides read TGTGCCAGCAGCCCAGCGGCTAACACCGGGGAGCTGTTTTTT. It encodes CASSPAANTGELFF.

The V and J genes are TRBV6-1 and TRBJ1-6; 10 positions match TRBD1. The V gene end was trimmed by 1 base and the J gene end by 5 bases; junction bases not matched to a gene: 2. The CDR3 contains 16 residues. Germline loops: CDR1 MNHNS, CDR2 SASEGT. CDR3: CASSEGQGANNSPLHF. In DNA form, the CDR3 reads TGTGCCAGCAGTGAAGGACAGGGGGCGAATAATTCACCCCTCCACTTT.

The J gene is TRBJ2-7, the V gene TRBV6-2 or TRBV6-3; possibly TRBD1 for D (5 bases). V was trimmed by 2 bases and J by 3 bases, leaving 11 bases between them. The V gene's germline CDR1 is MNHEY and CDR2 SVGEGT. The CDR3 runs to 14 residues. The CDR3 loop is CASSYGRAYYEQYF. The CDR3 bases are TGTGCCAGCAGTTACGGCAGGGCCTACTACGAGCAGTACTTC.

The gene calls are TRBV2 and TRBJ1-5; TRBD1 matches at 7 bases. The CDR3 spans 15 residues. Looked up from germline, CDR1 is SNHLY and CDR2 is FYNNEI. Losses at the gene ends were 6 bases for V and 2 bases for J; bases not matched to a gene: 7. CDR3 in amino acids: CASSRQGSGNQPQHF. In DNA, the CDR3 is TGTGCCAGCAGCCGACAGGGAAGTGGCAATCAGCCCCAGCATTTT.